Below, 22 T cell receptor beta chains from the same sample are listed, as sequenced in a study of cytomegalovirus exposure and HLA in healthy donors. PCR amplification relied on 60 Vbeta primers (plus 13 Jbeta primers). Profiling relied on immunoSEQ multiplex PCR, and the TCRdb table lists in-frame clones only, not all of them. The sample records around 150,000 clones, around 80% being singletons. The sample taken for sequencing was PBMCs. The receptors originated from a man between 18 and 35 years old in good health and CMV-seropositive.

The chain carries TRBV5-4 and TRBJ2-7; 7 nucleotides line up with TRBD1. Losses at the gene ends were 4 bases for V and 2 bases for J; bases not matched to a gene: 3. CDR3 size: 13 residues. Per the germline V gene, CDR1 is SGHNT and CDR2 is YYREEE (reference sequence). CDR3 sequence reads: CASSQTGPYEQYF. CDR3 DNA sequence: TGTGCCAGCAGCCAGACAGGGCCCTACGAGCAGTACTTC.

The genes are TRBV5-4 and TRBJ2-1; 10 nucleotides agree with TRBD1. The CDR3 consists of 15 residues. Germline CDR1 SGHNT, CDR2 YYREEE (reference sequence). The V segment lost 6 bases and the J segment 3 bases; nucleotides outside the gene matches: 6. The DNA for the CDR3 is TGTGCCAGCAAGCCGGGACAGGGGTACTACAATGAGCAGTTCTTC. It is translated as CASKPGQGYYNEQFF.

The rearrangement links TRBV6-6 to TRBJ2-1; TRBD2 aligns across 7 bases. This CDR3 has 14 amino acids. V dropped 2 bases and J dropped 5; count of bases not matched to a gene: 3. CDR1 MNHNY and CDR2 SVGAGI come from the germline V gene (reference sequence). In nucleotides, the CDR3 is TGTGCCAGCAGTTACGGGGGGGGAGACAATGAGCAGTTCTTC. Encoded protein: CASSYGGGDNEQFF.

This chain's CDR3 is CASSVGALTDTQYF. For the CDR3, the DNA is TGTGCCAGCAGCGTAGGGGCCCTCACAGATACGCAGTATTTT. This rearrangement joins TRBV9 to TRBJ2-3; D not resolved. In germline, CDR1 is SGDLS, CDR2 YYNGEE. V was cut by 0 bases and J by 2 bases, with 7 bases left in between. There are 14 residues in the CDR3.

Note on this clone: Compared with germline, one end of the junction differs, possibly owing to a read error. This chain joins TRBV18 and TRBJ1-5, with TRBD1 matching 7 bases. This CDR3 region has 15 residues. Germline CDR1 and CDR2: KGHSH and LQKENI. The CDR3 DNA sequence: TGTGCCAGCTCACCCTCGGACAGGACTAATCATCCCCAGCATTTT. Translation: CASSPSDRTNHPQHF. Together with reference TRBV18 and TRBJ1-5, the CDR3 gives the full variable domain: NAGVMQNPRHLVRRRGQEARLRCSPMKGHSHVYWYRQLPEEGLKFMVYLQKENIIDESGMPKERFSAEFPKEGPSILRIQQVVRGDSAAYFCASSPSDRTNHPQHFGDGTRLSIL.

V is TRBV4-2 and J is TRBJ2-1; 9 nucleotides match TRBD2. Germline V gene lookup returns CDR1 LGHNA and CDR2 YNFKEQ. With V trimmed by 3 bases and J by 4 bases, 10 bases remained unmatched. The CDR3 runs 17 residues. The CDR3 protein is CASSQDIPSGVYNEQFF. DNA of the CDR3: TGTGCCAGCAGCCAGGACATACCTAGCGGGGTTTACAATGAGCAGTTCTTC.

Comments on this clone: Other DNA sequences within the sample encode an identical CDR3. The rearrangement joins TRBV10-2 to TRBJ2-5, with 7 bases lining up with TRBD2. This CDR3 has 16 amino acids. Per the germline V gene, CDR1 is WSHSY and CDR2 is SAAADI. The junction had 6 bases not matched to a gene; V was cut back by 0 bases and J by 2 bases. CDR3 DNA sequence: TGCGCCAGCAGTGAGTCGAAGGGTAGCGGGCAAGAGACCCAGTACTTC. It codes for CASSESKGSGQETQYF.

The chain carries TRBV7-9 and TRBJ2-3, with 7 positions matching TRBD2. Germline values: CDR1 SEHNR, CDR2 FQNEAQ (reference sequence). The CDR3 has 15 residues. J gave up 4 bases and V 6 bases, and 10 bases lay outside the gene matches. This chain's CDR3 is CASSIAAGRADTQYF. CDR3 DNA: TGTGCCAGCAGTATAGCAGCAGGGAGGGCAGATACGCAGTATTTT.

The genes are TRBV7-2 and TRBJ2-1; a possible D gene is TRBD1 (6 bases). V lost 2 bases, J lost 8 bases, and 13 bases lay in between. Per the germline V gene, CDR1 is SGHTA and CDR2 is FQGNSA. The CDR3 runs to 14 residues. In DNA, the CDR3 is TGTGCCAGCAGCTTACAACAGGGATCCCATGAGCAGTTCTTC. This gives the protein CASSLQQGSHEQFF.

This chain connects TRBV5-6 to TRBJ1-1, with 8 bases that match TRBD1. The V and J ends lost 5 bases and 10 bases, in that order; junction bases with no gene match: 7. Germline CDR1 is SGHDT and CDR2 is YYEEEE. This CDR3 comprises 12 residues. The CDR3 loop reads CASSLPDRGAFF. DNA for the CDR3: TGTGCCAGCAGTTTGCCCGACAGGGGAGCTTTCTTT.

This clone was seen only a few times. The chain employs TRBV5-6 and TRBJ1-6, with D perhaps TRBD1 (6 bases). This CDR3 is built from 18 residues. The V gene lost 2 bases and the J gene lost 1 base, with 16 bases spanning the gap. Germline CDR1 SGHDT, CDR2 YYEEEE. The CDR3 here is CASSFGWAGDSYNSPLHF. CDR3 DNA sequence: TGTGCCAGCAGCTTCGGGTGGGCAGGGGATTCCTATAATTCACCCCTCCACTTT. Filled out from reference TRBV5-6 and TRBJ1-6, the complete variable domain reads DAGVTQSPTHLIKTRGQQVTLRCSPKSGHDTVSWYQQALGQGPQFIFQYYEEEERQRGNFPDRFSGHQFPNYSSELNVNALLLGDSALYLCASSFGWAGDSYNSPLHFGNGTRLTVT.

The chain employs TRBV13 and TRBJ2-2; D remains unclear. V was trimmed by 4 bases and J by 5 bases, leaving 11 bases between them. The CDR3 consists of 14 residues. Germline CDR1 reads PRHDT; CDR2 reads FYEKMQ (reference sequence). The CDR3 loop is CASSYDKETGELFF. CDR3 bases: TGTGCCAGCAGCTACGACAAGGAAACCGGGGAGCTGTTTTTT.

This chain connects TRBV5-5 to TRBJ2-7; weak D call: TRBD2 (6 bases). The CDR3 extends over 18 amino acids. The V end lost 4 bases, the J end lost 4 bases, and 27 bases lay between the germline ends. Per germline, CDR1 SGHKS and CDR2 YYEKEE (reference sequence). CDR3 nucleotides: TGTGCCAGCAGCCCGGAGGGCAGACGAAGGAGTGTTGATTACGAGCAGTACTTC. This sequence encodes CASSPEGRRRSVDYEQYF. Full variable domain (outside the CDR3, taken from reference TRBV5-5 and TRBJ2-7): DAGVTQSPTHLIKTRGQQVTLRCSPISGHKSVSWYQQVLGQGPQFIFQYYEKEERGRGNFPDRFSARQFPNYSSELNVNALLLGDSALYLCASSPEGRRRSVDYEQYFGPGTRLTVT.

The genes are TRBV5-1 and TRBJ1-1; 7 positions agree with TRBD1. This CDR3 comprises 15 residues. V lost 0 bases, J lost 3 bases, and 5 bases stayed unmatched. Looked up from germline, CDR1 is SGHRS and CDR2 is YFSETQ. DNA for the CDR3: TGCGCCAGCAGCTTGGGACAGGGTTGGGACACTGAAGCTTTCTTT. Translating it yields CASSLGQGWDTEAFF.

The chain employs TRBV6-6 and TRBJ2-2; 10 bases map to TRBD1. CDR3 length: 15 residues. The germline CDR1 and CDR2 sequences are MNHNY and SVGAGI (reference sequence). J gave up 7 bases and V 6 bases, and 8 bases lay outside the gene matches. The CDR3 DNA is TGTGCCAGCAGACCTGACAGGGGGCGAGGCGGGGAGCTGTTTTTT. As protein: CASRPDRGRGGELFF.

The chain has TRBV6-1 and TRBJ1-4, with D possibly matching TRBD1 (6 bases). Germline V CDR1 and CDR2: MNHNS, SASEGT. The CDR3 runs to 13 residues. V was shortened by 9 bases and J by 3 bases, with 11 bases between the two germline ends. CDR3 sequence reads: CASNRAPNEKLFF. The CDR3 nucleotides are TGTGCCAGTAACAGGGCCCCTAATGAAAAACTGTTTTTT.

CDR3 in amino acids: CASSIVDSRSSGANVLTF. The CDR3 DNA sequence: TGTGCCAGTAGTATAGTGGACAGCCGCTCCTCTGGGGCCAACGTCCTGACTTTC. The V call is TRBV19, the J call TRBJ2-6, with a tentative D call TRBD1 (6 bases). Germline-derived CDR1 and CDR2 are LNHDA and SQIVND (reference sequence). With 1 base removed from V and 0 bases from J, the gap between germline ends came to 13 bases. The CDR3 is 18 residues long.

This clone was recorded only once. The chain joins TRBV7-8 to TRBJ2-2, with D maybe TRBD2 (5 bases). V was shortened by 3 bases and J by 7 bases, with 15 bases between the two germline ends. This CDR3 has 15 amino acids. Germline assignment: CDR1 SGHVS and CDR2 FQNEAQ. CDR3 amino acids: CASSFSTEVNGELFF. DNA of the CDR3: TGTGCCAGCAGCTTCTCGACGGAGGTTAACGGGGAGCTGTTTTTT.

This chain joins TRBV7-3 and TRBJ2-2, with D tentatively TRBD2 (7 bases). The CDR3 length is 15 residues. The V and J ends lost 5 bases and 7 bases respectively, with 17 bases between them. Looked up from germline, CDR1 is SGHTA and CDR2 is FQGTGA. Here the CDR3 reads CASSQSAGAVGELFF. The CDR3 coding sequence is TGTGCCAGCAGCCAGAGCGCGGGGGCGGTCGGGGAGCTGTTTTTT. Drawing the rest from reference TRBV7-3 and TRBJ2-2, the complete variable domain is GAGVSQTPSNKVTEKGKYVELRCDPISGHTALYWYRQSLGQGPEFLIYFQGTGAADDSGLPNDRFFAVRPEGSVSTLKIQRTERGDSAVYLCASSQSAGAVGELFFGEGSRLTVL.

This chain links TRBV5-4 with TRBJ2-1, with D perhaps TRBD2 (6 bases). Germline V gives CDR1 SGHNT, CDR2 YYREEE (reference sequence). This CDR3 has 12 amino acids. V gave up 2 bases and J gave up 9 bases, with 9 bases separating them. CDR3 in DNA: TGTGCCAGCAGCTTTACTAGCACTGAGCAGTTCTTC. It encodes CASSFTSTEQFF. The entire variable domain, with the rest obtained from reference TRBV5-4 and TRBJ2-1, is as follows: ETGVTQSPTHLIKTRGQQVTLRCSSQSGHNTVSWYQQALGQGPQFIFQYYREEENGRGNFPPRFSGLQFPNYSSELNVNALELDDSALYLCASSFTSTEQFFGPGTRLTVL.

This clone has a single count. J is TRBJ2-5 and V is TRBV10-2; D is unclear. CDR1 WSHSY and CDR2 SAAADI come from the germline V gene. Trimming shortened V by 6 bases and J by 9 bases, and 11 bases separated the two germline ends. This CDR3 is 11 amino acids long. CDR3 amino acids: CASRSPRSQYF. In DNA form, the CDR3 reads TGCGCCAGCAGGTCCCCGCGGTCCCAGTACTTC.

The chain links TRBV7-2 to TRBJ2-7; the match to TRBD2 covers 8 bases. Germline V lookup: CDR1 SGHTA, CDR2 FQGNSA. V dropped 4 bases and J dropped 2; count of bases not matched to a gene: 7. The CDR3 is 15 residues long. DNA of the CDR3: TGTGCCAGCAGCTGGGGGCCAGCGGGGGCCTACGAGCAGTACTTC. This encodes CASSWGPAGAYEQYF.